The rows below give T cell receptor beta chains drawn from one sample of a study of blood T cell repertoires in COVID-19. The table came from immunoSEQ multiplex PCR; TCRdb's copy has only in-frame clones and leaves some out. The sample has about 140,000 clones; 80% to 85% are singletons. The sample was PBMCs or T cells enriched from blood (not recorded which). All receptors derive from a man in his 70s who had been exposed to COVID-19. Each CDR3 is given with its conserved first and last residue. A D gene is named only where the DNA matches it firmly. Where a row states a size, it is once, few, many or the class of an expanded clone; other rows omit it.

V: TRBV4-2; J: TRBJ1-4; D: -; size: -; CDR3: CASSQVAGYTNEKLFF; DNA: TGTGCCAGCAGCCAAGTGGCAGGGTATACTAATGAAAAACTGTTTTTT
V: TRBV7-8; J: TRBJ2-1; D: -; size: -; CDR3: CASSPRKEESPYNEQFF; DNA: TGTGCCAGCAGCCCAAGGAAAGAGGAGAGTCCCTACAATGAGCAGTTCTTC
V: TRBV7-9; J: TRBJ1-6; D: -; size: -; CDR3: CASSPPTSLSSPLHF; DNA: TGTGCCAGCAGCCCTCCGACAAGCCTATCCTCACCCCTCCACTTT
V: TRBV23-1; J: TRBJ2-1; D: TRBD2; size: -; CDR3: CASSQCSTGTSGGAHSYNEQFF; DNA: TGCGCCAGCAGTCAATGTAGTACCGGGACTAGCGGGGGGGCCCACTCCTACAATGAGCAGTTCTTC
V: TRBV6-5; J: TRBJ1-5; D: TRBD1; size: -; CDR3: CASSFETGLGNQPQHF; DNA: TGTGCCAGCAGTTTCGAGACAGGGCTTGGGAATCAGCCCCAGCATTTT
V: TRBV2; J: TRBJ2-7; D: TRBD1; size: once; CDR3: CASSEDRGYLDF; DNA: TGTGCCAGCAGTGAAGACAGGGGGTATTTGGACTTC
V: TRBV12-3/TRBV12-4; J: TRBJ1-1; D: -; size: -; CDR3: CASSFLSEAFF; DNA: TGTGCCAGCAGTTTCCTGTCTGAAGCTTTCTTT
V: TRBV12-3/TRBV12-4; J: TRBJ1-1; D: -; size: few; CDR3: CASSLQENTEAFF; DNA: TGTGCCAGCAGTTTACAGGAGAACACTGAAGCTTTCTTT
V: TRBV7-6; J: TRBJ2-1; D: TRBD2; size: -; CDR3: CASSLGGLAGGGWDEQFF; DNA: TGTGCCAGCAGCTTAGGGGGACTAGCGGGAGGGGGTTGGGATGAGCAGTTCTTC
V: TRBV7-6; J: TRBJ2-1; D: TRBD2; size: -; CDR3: CASSVGALAGGSYNEQFF; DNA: TGTGCCAGCAGCGTAGGGGCTCTAGCGGGAGGGTCCTACAATGAGCAGTTCTTC
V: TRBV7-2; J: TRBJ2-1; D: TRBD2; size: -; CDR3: CASSLVGGGTYNEQFF; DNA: TGTGCCAGCAGCTTAGTTGGCGGGGGGACCTACAATGAGCAGTTCTTC
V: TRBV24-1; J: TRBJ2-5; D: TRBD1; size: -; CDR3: CATSDLGQGAQYF; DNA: TGTGCCACCAGTGATTTAGGGCAGGGGGCCCAGTACTTC
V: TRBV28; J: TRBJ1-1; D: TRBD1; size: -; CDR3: CATLSQGALNTEAFF; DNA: TGTGCCACTTTATCCCAGGGGGCTCTGAACACTGAAGCTTTCTTT
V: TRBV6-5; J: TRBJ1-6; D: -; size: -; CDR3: CASSYQAGLNSPLHF; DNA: TGTGCCAGCAGTTACCAGGCAGGGTTAAACTCACCCCTCCACTTT
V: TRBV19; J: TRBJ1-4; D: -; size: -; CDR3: CASRLDSPNEKLFF; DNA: TGTGCCAGCCGCCTGGACAGCCCTAATGAAAAACTGTTTTTT
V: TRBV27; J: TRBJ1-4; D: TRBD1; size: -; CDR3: CASSLRGRGEKLFF; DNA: TGTGCCAGCAGCCTCAGGGGGCGCGGTGAAAAACTGTTTTTT
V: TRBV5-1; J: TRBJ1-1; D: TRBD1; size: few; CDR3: CASIEQNRGLGEAFF; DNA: TGCGCCAGCATCGAGCAGAACAGGGGGCTAGGAGAAGCTTTCTTT
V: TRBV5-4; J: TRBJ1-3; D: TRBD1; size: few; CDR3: CASSLGRQGRISGNTIYF; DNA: TGTGCCAGCAGCTTGGGGCGACAGGGCCGAATCTCTGGAAACACCATATATTTT
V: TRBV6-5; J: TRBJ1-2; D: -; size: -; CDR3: CASSSLGGLSGYTF; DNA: TGTGCCAGCAGTTCTCTAGGGGGTCTTAGTGGCTACACCTTC
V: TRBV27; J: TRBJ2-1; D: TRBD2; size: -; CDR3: CASSSRTRRGNEQFF; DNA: TGTGCCAGCAGTTCCAGGACTAGGCGGGGGAATGAGCAGTTCTTC
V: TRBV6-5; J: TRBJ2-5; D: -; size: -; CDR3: CASRVTAQETQYF; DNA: TGTGCCAGCAGGGTGACAGCCCAAGAGACCCAGTACTTC
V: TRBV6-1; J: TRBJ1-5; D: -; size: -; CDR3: CASSEWGVRQPQHF; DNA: TGTGCCAGCAGTGAATGGGGGGTAAGGCAGCCCCAGCATTTT
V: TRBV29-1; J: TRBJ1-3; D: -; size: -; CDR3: CSVRDIGNTIYF; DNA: TGCAGCGTCCGGGACATTGGAAACACCATATATTTT
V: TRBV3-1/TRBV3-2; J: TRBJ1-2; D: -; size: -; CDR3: CASSRTAYGYTF; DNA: TGTGCCAGCAGCCGGACTGCGTATGGCTACACCTTC
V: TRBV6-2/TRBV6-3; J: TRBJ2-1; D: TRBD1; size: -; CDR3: CASSRGQGTFF; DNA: TGTGCCAGCAGTCGTGGACAGGGTACGTTCTTC
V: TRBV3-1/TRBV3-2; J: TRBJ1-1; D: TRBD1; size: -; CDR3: CASSLPGQGESEAFF; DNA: TGTGCCAGCAGCCTGCCGGGACAGGGGGAATCTGAAGCTTTCTTT
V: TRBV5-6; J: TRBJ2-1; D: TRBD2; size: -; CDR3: CASSLGLADIEQFF; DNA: TGTGCCAGCAGCTTGGGACTAGCGGATATTGAGCAGTTCTTC
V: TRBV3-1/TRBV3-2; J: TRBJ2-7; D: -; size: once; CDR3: CASSQGSGGSYEQYF; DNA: TGTGCCAGCAGCCAAGGAAGCGGTGGCTCCTACGAGCAGTACTTC
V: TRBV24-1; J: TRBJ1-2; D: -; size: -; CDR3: CATSQGSYGYTF; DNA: TGTGCCACCAGTCAGGGGAGCTATGGCTACACCTTC
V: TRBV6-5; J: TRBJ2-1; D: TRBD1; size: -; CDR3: CASRGQSNEQFF; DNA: TGTGCCAGCAGGGGACAGAGCAATGAGCAGTTCTTC
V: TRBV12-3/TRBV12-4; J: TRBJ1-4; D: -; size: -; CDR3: CASSLGGNEKLFF; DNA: TGTGCCAGCAGTTTGGGAGGCAATGAAAAACTGTTTTTT
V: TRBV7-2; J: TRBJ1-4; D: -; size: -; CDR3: CASRPGGANEKLFF; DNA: TGTGCCAGCAGACCGGGGGGGGCGAATGAAAAACTGTTTTTT
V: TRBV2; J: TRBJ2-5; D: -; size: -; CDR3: CASSVQGGQETQYF; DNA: TGTGCCAGCAGTGTGCAGGGGGGACAAGAGACCCAGTACTTC
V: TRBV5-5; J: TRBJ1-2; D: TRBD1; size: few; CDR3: CASSGQVNYGYTF; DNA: TGTGCCAGCAGTGGACAGGTCAACTATGGCTACACCTTC
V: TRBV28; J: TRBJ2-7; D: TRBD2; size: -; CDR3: CASNLGRGGYEQYF; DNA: TGTGCCAGCAACCTAGGGAGGGGCGGCTACGAGCAGTACTTC
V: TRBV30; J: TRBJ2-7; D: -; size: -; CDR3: CAWKEIQAGHEQYF; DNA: TGTGCCTGGAAAGAAATACAGGCAGGACACGAGCAGTACTTC
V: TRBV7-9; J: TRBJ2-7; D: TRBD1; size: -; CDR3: CASSPRDRVNYEQYF; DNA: TGTGCCAGCAGCCCTCGGGACAGGGTAAACTACGAGCAGTACTTC
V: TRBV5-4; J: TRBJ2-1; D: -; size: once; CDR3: CASSSPGLYNEQFF; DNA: TGTGCCAGCAGCTCCCCGGGGTTATACAATGAGCAGTTCTTC
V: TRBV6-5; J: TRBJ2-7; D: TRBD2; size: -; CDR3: CASSYSGLATYEQYF; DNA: TGTGCCAGCAGTTACTCGGGACTAGCGACCTACGAGCAGTACTTC
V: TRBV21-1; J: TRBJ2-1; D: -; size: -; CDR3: CASSKSRGNEQFF; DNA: TGTGCCAGCAGCAAAAGCCGGGGGAATGAGCAGTTCTTC
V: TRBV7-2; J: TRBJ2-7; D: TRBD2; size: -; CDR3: CASSLRAGGGYEQYF; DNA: TGTGCCAGCAGCCTACGAGCGGGAGGTGGATACGAGCAGTACTTC
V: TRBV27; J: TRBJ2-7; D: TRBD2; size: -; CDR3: CASSSIPGLAGGRSSYEQYF; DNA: TGTGCCAGCAGTTCGATTCCGGGACTAGCGGGAGGGAGGAGCTCCTACGAGCAGTACTTC
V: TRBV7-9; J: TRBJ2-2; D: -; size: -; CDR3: CASSLSSVRNTGELFF; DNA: TGTGCCAGCAGCCTTAGTAGCGTGCGGAACACCGGGGAGCTGTTTTTT
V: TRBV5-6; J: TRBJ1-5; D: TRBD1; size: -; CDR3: CASSFGVGQGTSGNQPQHF; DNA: TGTGCCAGCAGCTTTGGGGTCGGACAGGGTACTTCTGGCAATCAGCCCCAGCATTTT
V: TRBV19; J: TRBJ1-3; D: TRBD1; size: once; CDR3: CASRLTPGQSGNTIYF; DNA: TGTGCCAGTAGACTAACTCCGGGACAGTCTGGAAACACCATATATTTT